The present T cell receptor (beta chain) was sequenced within a study of beta chain features in type 1 diabetes. For this clone: Its antigen is still unknown.

This CDR3 is 11 amino acids long. The V and J ends lost 8 bases and 5 bases respectively, with 12 bases between them. Germline CDR1 is SQVTM and CDR2 is ANQGSEA. Whole-study findings and limits: A moderate, significant TCRB CDR3 shortening appeared in type 1 diabetes across four CD4+ subsets.

All of the isolated RNA was reverse transcribed, so expressed TCRB transcripts were sequenced. Generated by immunoSEQ multiplex PCR, the TCRdb table keeps only in-frame clones and is missing some. There are around 250,000 clones in the sample; less than 30% occur only once, and 0.012% lies in the top ten. Sequenced: naive CD4+ T cells from blood. The sequence was collected from a woman between 25 and 40 years old with type 1 diabetes. This sequence joins TRBV29-1 and TRBJ1-2; D is unresolved. The CDR3 DNA follows: TGCAGCCTTTCAGATATTTATGGCTACACCTTC. It yields the protein CSLSDIYGYTF.